This TCR beta chain emerged from a study of T-cell memory formation after mild COVID-19. Study-level results: Pre-infection memory contained some responding clones, which suggested that cross-reactive memory had joined.

A note on this clonotype: Its specificity is unknown.

Barcoded TCR alpha and TCR beta cDNA libraries with UMIs came from 5'RACE using constant-segment primers. TCRdb reanalysed the 5' RACE reads using MiXCR and keeps one entry per CDR3 protein. The sample yields some 350,000 distinct CDR3 sequences, 15% to 20% seen once. What was sequenced was PBMCs or a T cell subset sorted from them (not recorded which). The TCR was taken from a man between 18 and 29 years old who had mild COVID-19 (a few samples of this study predate the infection). Cell type and time point are not known.

CDR3 in amino acids: CASSYTLAGIQETQYF. CDR3 DNA: TGTGCCAGCAGTTACACACTAGCGGGGATCCAAGAGACCCAGTACTTC. This chain uses TRBV6-5 with TRBJ2-5, with TRBD2 matching 10 bases. CDR1 and CDR2 (germline): MNHEY, SVGAGI. This CDR3 is built from 16 residues. The V gene end was trimmed by 2 bases and the J gene end by 1 base; junction bases not matched to a gene: 4.